Presented here are 25 T cell receptor beta chains from one specimen sequenced in a study of blood T cells in healthy people across ages. A second PCR, run for roughly 7 to 12 cycles, used a sample-barcoded 5' primer plus a J-beta primer mix. TCRdb re-derived calls from the 5' RACE reads in MiXCR, one entry per CDR3 protein. The sample records 1,300,000 or so distinct CDR3 sequences, approximately 60% being singletons. The sample consisted of blood. These receptors came from a man younger than 30 in good health.

This clonotype was found a few times. V gene TRBV15 combines with J gene TRBJ2-7; D not resolved. Germline CDR1 and CDR2: LNHNV and YYDKDF (reference sequence). There are 16 residues in the CDR3. The ends were cut back, 4 bases at V and 9 bases at J, with 25 bases in the middle. CDR3 nucleotide sequence: TGTGCCACCAGCACAGACCGCCTTGACTCTAGGGTGGGGCAGTACTTC. This sequence encodes CATSTDRLDSRVGQYF. The complete variable domain, with remaining parts taken from reference TRBV15 and TRBJ2-7, reads DAMVIQNPRYQVTQFGKPVTLSCSQTLNHNVMYWYQQKSSQAPKLLFHYYDKDFNNEADTPDNFQSRRPNTSFCFLDIRSPGLGDTAMYLCATSTDRLDSRVGQYFGPGTRLTVT.

In this sample, this clonotype turned up once. The chain has TRBV7-2 and TRBJ2-1; no firm D call. Between the trimmed V and J ends, which lost 2 bases and 13 bases, there was a span of 9 bases. Germline V gene sequence: CDR1 SGHTA, CDR2 FQGNSA. This CDR3 has 11 amino acids. Here the CDR3 DNA reads TGTGCCAGCAGCTTATCTGAGACCCAGTTCTTC. Protein sequence: CASSLSETQFF.

V gene TRBV5-1 combines with J gene TRBJ1-6; 7 bases align to TRBD1. Germline CDR1 SGHRS, CDR2 YFSETQ. Trimming took 2 bases from V and 6 from J; bases not matched to a gene: 8. CDR3 length: 16 residues. CDR3 DNA: TGCGCCAGCAGCTTTACAGGGGATCGCACTAATTCACCCCTCCACTTT. It codes for CASSFTGDRTNSPLHF.

This clonotype has only one observation. CDR3 residues: CASSPQWGSSYNEQYF. CDR3 DNA sequence: TGTGCCAGCTCACCCCAGTGGGGCAGTTCCTACAATGAGCAGTACTTC. The gene calls are TRBV18 and TRBJ2-1, with D possibly matching TRBD1 (5 bases). The DNA end lines up better with TRBJ2-7; the J call may be wrong. Germline CDR1 KGHSH, CDR2 LQKENI. The CDR3 length is 16 residues.

V usage is TRBV20-1 and J usage is TRBJ2-7; no clear D. The DNA matches TRBJ2-5 better at its end, which makes the J call doubtful. The CDR3 runs to 13 residues. Germline values: CDR1 DFQATT, CDR2 SNEGSKA (reference sequence). The CDR3 coding sequence is TGCAGTGCTAGTACTCCTATTTTAGAGACCCAGTACTTC. Translation gives CSASTPILETQYF.

V gene TRBV4-2 combines with J gene TRBJ1-1; the D is unclear. V was pared by 1 base and J by 5 bases, with 8 bases between. The germline V gene encodes CDR1 LGHNA and CDR2 YNFKEQ. The CDR3 extends over 13 amino acids. The DNA for the CDR3 is TGTGCCAGCAGCCAAGCCGGACCGACTGAAGCTTTCTTT. It yields the protein CASSQAGPTEAFF.

This chain uses TRBV4-2 with TRBJ2-1; 8 bases are shared with TRBD1. With V trimmed by 5 bases and J by 4 bases, 7 bases remained unmatched. CDR3 length: 15 residues. The germline V gene has CDR1 LGHNA and CDR2 YNFKEQ. CDR3: CASSGAGTGYNEQFF. The CDR3 DNA sequence: TGTGCCAGCAGCGGAGCCGGGACAGGATACAATGAGCAGTTCTTC.

This rearrangement joins TRBV6-5 to TRBJ1-2; D may be TRBD1 (5 bases). The germline V gene has CDR1 MNHEY and CDR2 SVGAGI. There are 13 residues in the CDR3. Trimming took off 7 bases at V and 4 bases at J, with 13 bases between the two ends. CDR3 loop: CASTSQGFYGYTF. The CDR3 bases are TGTGCCAGCACCTCTCAGGGTTTCTATGGCTACACCTTC.

This clonotype has a handful of counts. V and J are TRBV7-9 and TRBJ2-3; 7 bases line up with TRBD2. Germline CDR1 and CDR2: SEHNR and FQNEAQ (reference sequence). Trimming removed 3 bases from V and 3 bases from J; junction bases left unmatched: 12. This CDR3 contains 17 residues. For the CDR3, the DNA is TGTGCCAGCAGCTTTCCGAGCTCGGGAGGCGAGACAGATACGCAGTATTTT. Translated: CASSFPSSGGETDTQYF.

The rearrangement joins TRBV24-1 to TRBJ2-1, with D possibly called TRBD1 or TRBD2 (5 bases each). The CDR3 totals 12 residues. CDR1 is KGHDR, CDR2 SFDVKD, per germline. V lost 0 bases and J lost 9, with 5 bases in between. The CDR3 bases are TGTGCCACCAGTGATTTGGGGACTGAGCAGTTCTTC. It codes for CATSDLGTEQFF.

This clonotype showed up many times. The chain uses TRBV30 and TRBJ2-5; 10 bases match TRBD2. From germline, CDR1 is GTSNPN and CDR2 SVGIG (reference sequence). Trimming removed 3 bases from V and 4 bases from J; junction bases left unmatched: 2. This CDR3 region has 13 residues. In DNA form, the CDR3 reads TGTGCCTGGAGCATAGCGGGAGGAGAGACCCAGTACTTC. This gives the protein CAWSIAGGETQYF.

The rearrangement joins TRBV19 to TRBJ1-1, with 10 bases fitting TRBD1. Trimming took 6 bases from V and 2 from J; bases not matched to a gene: 3. Germline assignment: CDR1 LNHDA and CDR2 SQIVND (reference sequence). The CDR3 spans 14 residues. In DNA form, the CDR3 reads TGTGCCAGTAGAGACAGGGGGCGAAACACTGAAGCTTTCTTT. Its translation is CASRDRGRNTEAFF.

This chain links TRBV10-3 with TRBJ2-7; TRBD2 is a possible D gene (5 bases). V dropped 6 bases and J dropped 3 bases, with 15 bases sitting between them. Germline loops: CDR1 ENHRY, CDR2 SYGVKD. This CDR3 has 14 amino acids. The CDR3 protein is CAIRGSEYYYEQYF. CDR3 bases: TGTGCCATCAGGGGGAGCGAATACTACTACGAGCAGTACTTC.

In regard to this clonotype: Sequence at one end of the junction differs from germline and may be a read error. This rearrangement joins TRBV4-1 to TRBJ2-7; 8 bases align to TRBD1. This CDR3 has 15 amino acids. The germline CDR1 and CDR2 sequences are MGHRA and YSYEKL. The CDR3 bases are TGCGCCAGCGGCCAGAGGACAGGGCCCTCCTACGAGCAGTACTTC. Its protein is CASGQRTGPSYEQYF.

The chain couples TRBV2 to TRBJ1-6, with TRBD1 matching over 7 bases. V shed 3 bases, J shed 7 bases, and the junction held 9 bases outside the gene matches. Germline assignment: CDR1 SNHLY and CDR2 FYNNEI. The CDR3 runs 16 residues. The CDR3 sequence: CASSEGPGTVNSPLHF. Written as DNA, the CDR3 is TGTGCCAGCAGTGAGGGGCCGGGGACAGTGAATTCACCCCTCCACTTT.

The rearrangement joins TRBV20-1 to TRBJ2-5; 7 bases are shared with TRBD2. The V segment lost 3 bases and the J segment 11 bases; nucleotides outside the gene matches: 12. Germline V gene sequence: CDR1 DFQATT, CDR2 SNEGSKA (reference sequence). CDR3 size: 13 residues. DNA for the CDR3: TGCAGTGCTAGGCGGGGAGGGGAAGCTGAGCAGTACTTC. This codes for CSARRGGEAEQYF.

This clonotype was counted a few times. The chain employs TRBV6-2 or TRBV6-3 and TRBJ2-3, with 10 bases identical to TRBD2. V was clipped by 0 bases and J by 2 bases; unmatched bases: 5. Germline lookup yields CDR1 MNHEY and CDR2 SVGEGT. The CDR3 has 17 amino acids. CDR3 residues: CASSYSRTSGTTDTQYF. The CDR3 nucleotides are TGTGCCAGCAGTTACTCAAGGACTAGCGGAACCACAGATACGCAGTATTTT.

The chain uses TRBV11-2 and TRBJ2-1; perhaps TRBD1 as D (6 bases). Germline V lookup: CDR1 SGHAT, CDR2 FQNNGV. This CDR3 is 13 amino acids long. V lost 9 bases and J 2 bases, leaving 11 bases between the germline ends. CDR3 DNA sequence: TGTGCCAGTGGGGACATGCCCTACAATGAGCAGTTCTTC. Its translation is CASGDMPYNEQFF.

The CDR3 is CSARPGGWTEAFF. In DNA form, the CDR3 reads TGCAGTGCCCGCCCGGGGGGTTGGACTGAAGCTTTCTTT. The chain uses TRBV20-1 and TRBJ1-1, with a possible D match to TRBD1 (5 bases). Germline V CDR1 and CDR2: DFQATT, SNEGSKA (reference sequence). The CDR3 length is 13 residues. Trimming removed 6 bases at V and 5 bases at J, with 16 bases between.

The chain employs TRBV4-1 and TRBJ2-3, with D tentatively TRBD2 (6 bases). The V and J ends lost 4 bases and 3 bases respectively, with 17 bases between them. Germline V gives CDR1 MGHRA, CDR2 YSYEKL. There are 16 residues in the CDR3. The CDR3 sequence: CASSPLLGTLTDTQYF. Written as DNA, the CDR3 is TGCGCCAGCAGCCCCCTCCTAGGGACTCTGACAGATACGCAGTATTTT.

The V call is TRBV10-3, the J call TRBJ1-2; 10 positions match TRBD1. The junction had 1 base not matched to a gene; V was cut back by 6 bases and J by 6 bases. The V gene's germline CDR1 is ENHRY and CDR2 SYGVKD. This CDR3 has 12 residues. The CDR3 nucleotides are TGTGCCATCAGGGGGACAGGGGATGGCTACACCTTC. It is translated as CAIRGTGDGYTF.

This clonotype was observed a few times. J is TRBJ2-7 and V is TRBV27, with a weak D call TRBD1 (5 bases). V gave up 3 bases and J gave up 3 bases, with 12 bases separating them. The CDR3 extends over 14 amino acids. The V gene's germline CDR1 is MNHEY and CDR2 SMNVEV (reference sequence). CDR3 bases: TGTGCCAGCAGTTTCGGCAGGGTTAACTACGAGCAGTACTTC. It yields the protein CASSFGRVNYEQYF.

This sequence joins TRBV14 and TRBJ2-5; 7 bases map to TRBD2. There are 16 residues in the CDR3. J lost 2 bases, V lost 0 bases, and 6 bases had no gene match. Germline-derived CDR1 and CDR2 are SGHDN and FVKESK. CDR3 in amino acids: CASSQEPSGLQETQYF. The CDR3 bases are TGTGCCAGCAGCCAAGAGCCTAGCGGCTTACAAGAGACCCAGTACTTC.

V and J are TRBV6-5 and TRBJ2-5; 12 bases fit TRBD2. The CDR3 has 15 residues. Germline V lookup: CDR1 MNHEY, CDR2 SVGAGI. Losses at the gene ends were 5 bases for V and 11 bases for J; bases not matched to a gene: 12. CDR3: CASSLRLAGVNEQYF. The CDR3 coding sequence is TGTGCCAGCAGTCTCCGACTAGCGGGGGTGAATGAGCAGTACTTC.

The chain carries TRBV27 and TRBJ2-7; the D gene could be TRBD1 or TRBD2 (5 bases each). Per germline, CDR1 MNHEY and CDR2 SMNVEV (reference sequence). Trimming took off 8 bases at V and 1 base at J, with 12 bases between the two ends. CDR3 length equals 13 residues. CDR3 in DNA: TGTGCCAGCGGTCCGGGGCCTTCCTACGAGCAGTACTTC. Encoded protein: CASGPGPSYEQYF.